Listed below are T cell receptor beta chains from one sample, sequenced in a study of T cells expressing NK-cell markers. With the 5' RACE reads reprocessed, TCRdb shows one record per CDR3 protein and no DNA. This specimen shows 300,000 or so distinct CDR3 sequences; the ten leading clones hold around 3.9%. The sample consisted of blood T cells: a sorted CD56 or NKG2C T cell subset, CD4+ or CD8+ T cells, or bulk PBMC T cells (not recorded which). The receptors originated from a woman aged 18-69 years in good health. Each CDR3 is given with its conserved first and last residue.

cdr3_length | j_call | v_call | cdr3_aa
13 | TRBJ2-1 | TRBV5-6 | CASSSLLTGRQFF
14 | TRBJ1-5 | TRBV20-1 | CSARAQRRGQPQHF
15 | TRBJ2-7 | TRBV3-1 | CASSQVPRANGEQYF
15 | TRBJ1-2 | TRBV7-2 | CASSPDRGLGYGYTF
13 | TRBJ2-1 | TRBV29-1 | CSHRGSGENEQFF
17 | TRBJ2-6 | TRBV5-1 | CASSFSGRDSGANVLTF
16 | TRBJ1-5 | TRBV19 | CASSPYAGPFNQPQHF
17 | TRBJ2-1 | TRBV6-1 | CASSAMGSLSSYNEQFF
14 | TRBJ2-1 | TRBV7-2 | CASSSPDRHNEQFF
16 | TRBJ1-1 | TRBV5-1 | CASSLQGTGRNTEAFF
14 | TRBJ1-1 | TRBV29-1 | CSVTGTPLGTEAFF
12 | TRBJ2-7 | TRBV20-1 | CSVRGSSYEQYF